Each of the 21 T cell receptor beta chains below was sequenced from the same sample in a study of blood T cell repertoires in COVID-19. Generated by immunoSEQ multiplex PCR, the TCRdb table keeps only in-frame clones and is missing some. The sample gives around 200,000 clones, 70% to 90% of which show up once; roughly 5% is in the top ten. The specimen sequenced was peripheral blood. The receptors derive from an elderly woman with acute or convalescent COVID-19.

This chain connects TRBV24-1 to TRBJ2-3; the D gene is possibly TRBD1 (5 bases). CDR1 and CDR2 from the germline V gene are KGHDR and SFDVKD. V was shortened by 5 bases and J by 3 bases, with 14 bases between the two germline ends. This CDR3 contains 15 residues. CDR3 region: CATSVGAGKTDTQYF. CDR3 DNA sequence: TGTGCCACCAGTGTTGGGGCAGGGAAGACAGATACGCAGTATTTT.

The chain recombines TRBV7-2 with TRBJ1-4, with 8 nucleotides matching TRBD1. The CDR3 is made up of 16 amino acids. V shed 5 bases, J shed 8 bases, and the junction held 13 bases outside the gene matches. From germline, CDR1 is SGHTA and CDR2 FQGNSA. The CDR3 nucleotides are TGTGCCAGCAGCCTCGACGCAGGGGGCAAGGAGGAAAAACTGTTTTTT. Translation: CASSLDAGGKEEKLFF.

The chain's CDR3 is CASSAGQAVTNEKLFF. CDR3 in DNA: TGTGCCAGCTCAGCGGGACAGGCGGTAACTAATGAAAAACTGTTTTTT. The chain couples TRBV18 to TRBJ1-4; TRBD1 matches 8 bases. The CDR3 has 16 amino acids. V lost 5 bases, J lost 1 base, and 6 bases stayed unmatched. From germline, CDR1 is KGHSH and CDR2 LQKENI.

The CDR3 protein is CASRESMGQNIQYF. In nucleotides, the CDR3 is TGTGCCAGCAGGGAGTCCATGGGGCAAAACATTCAGTACTTC. The J gene is TRBJ2-4, the V gene TRBV28; D perhaps matches TRBD1 (5 bases). V was cut by 6 bases and J by 5 bases, with 14 bases left in between. This CDR3 comprises 14 residues. The germline gives CDR1 MDHEN, CDR2 SYDVKM.

This chain joins TRBV3-1 (or the pseudogene TRBV3-2) and TRBJ1-2; 9 nucleotides agree with TRBD1. The trim removed 3 bases at V and 13 bases at J, leaving 12 bases unmatched. Germline loops: CDR1 LGHDT, CDR2 YNNKEL (reference sequence). There are 14 residues in the CDR3. The CDR3 coding sequence is TGTGCCAGCAGCCAGCCCGGGACAGGGACTTCCTCCACCTTC. Translating gives CASSQPGTGTSSTF.

The rearrangement joins TRBV10-2 to TRBJ2-2; perhaps TRBD1 as D (5 bases). Germline V gives CDR1 WSHSY, CDR2 SAAADI. This CDR3 spans 14 amino acids. The V and J ends lost 7 bases and 3 bases respectively, with 12 bases between them. The CDR3 DNA is TGCGCCAGCACGCGGCAGGGATACACCGGGGAGCTGTTTTTT. Amino acid sequence: CASTRQGYTGELFF.

The chain joins TRBV11-3 to TRBJ2-1; possible D gene TRBD1, 6 bases. V was shortened by 5 bases and J by 1 base, with 15 bases between the two germline ends. This CDR3 comprises 16 residues. Germline V gene data show CDR1 as SGHNT and CDR2 as YENEEA. The CDR3 is CASSDRRRGSYNEQFF. In DNA form, the CDR3 reads TGTGCCAGCAGCGACCGAAGAAGGGGGTCCTACAATGAGCAGTTCTTC.

This chain links TRBV29-1 with TRBJ2-1; the match to TRBD1 covers 7 bases. J was trimmed by 3 bases and V by 4 bases; bases with no gene match: 9. Per germline, CDR1 SQVTM and CDR2 ANQGSEA. The CDR3 is 15 amino acids. CDR3 region: CSVGGRQGSYNEQFF. DNA of the CDR3: TGCAGCGTTGGAGGGAGACAGGGAAGCTACAATGAGCAGTTCTTC.

V usage is TRBV19 and J usage is TRBJ2-2; 9 bases fit TRBD1. Germline values: CDR1 LNHDA, CDR2 SQIVND (reference sequence). The ends lost 6 bases at V and 1 base at J; junction bases unmatched: 6. The CDR3 contains 16 residues. The DNA of the CDR3 is TGTGCCAGTAGCCTGCGGACAGGGGTGAACACCGGGGAGCTGTTTTTT. It is translated as CASSLRTGVNTGELFF.

The chain recombines TRBV7-2 with TRBJ2-1; TRBD2 might be the D (7 bases). CDR1 is SGHTA, CDR2 FQGNSA, per germline. V gave up 5 bases and J gave up 9 bases, with 23 bases separating them. This CDR3 spans 16 amino acids. The CDR3 sequence is CASSDSPPGLQGEQFF. In DNA, the CDR3 is TGTGCCAGCAGCGACAGCCCTCCGGGACTACAGGGTGAGCAGTTCTTC.

This clone came up once. The chain recombines TRBV20-1 with TRBJ2-5; D is possibly TRBD2 (5 bases). Germline assignment: CDR1 DFQATT and CDR2 SNEGSKA (reference sequence). Trimming removed 2 bases from V and 4 bases from J, with 5 bases in between. This CDR3 contains 11 residues. CDR3 in amino acids: CSARLAETQYF. The CDR3 DNA is TGCAGTGCTAGACTAGCAGAGACCCAGTACTTC.

This clone was counted between two and nine times. The chain has TRBV6-2 or TRBV6-3 and TRBJ2-1; possible D gene TRBD2, 6 bases. Per germline, CDR1 MNHEY and CDR2 SVGEGT. This CDR3 is 11 amino acids long. The ends were cut back, 4 bases at V and 14 bases at J, with 12 bases in the middle. CDR3 region: CASSSIRGKFF. DNA for the CDR3: TGTGCCAGCAGTTCCATCCGGGGGAAGTTCTTC.

The chain joins TRBV11-2 to TRBJ1-1, with TRBD1 as a possible D gene (5 bases). The ends were cut back, 0 bases at V and 5 bases at J, with 16 bases in the middle. Germline V lookup: CDR1 SGHAT, CDR2 FQNNGV. CDR3 length: 16 amino acids. CDR3 nucleotides: TGTGCCAGCAGCTTAGAATATGGGGGGTACTGGACTGAAGCTTTCTTT. Residues: CASSLEYGGYWTEAFF.

V and J are TRBV11-2 and TRBJ2-5, with 8 positions matching TRBD1. The CDR3 spans 14 residues. The trim removed 3 bases at V and 4 bases at J, leaving 4 bases unmatched. CDR1 SGHAT and CDR2 FQNNGV come from the germline V gene. This CDR3 reads CASSFDRGGETQYF. In nucleotides, the CDR3 is TGTGCCAGCAGCTTCGACAGGGGCGGAGAGACCCAGTACTTC.

This clone was counted once. The chain links TRBV27 to TRBJ1-6; no reliable D call. The CDR3 spans 13 residues. Germline CDR1 reads MNHEY; CDR2 reads SMNVEV (reference sequence). With 1 base removed from V and 8 bases from J, the gap between germline ends came to 6 bases. The CDR3 region has the DNA TGTGCCAGCAGTTTATTGGCAGATTCACCCCTCCACTTT. As protein: CASSLLADSPLHF.

Written as DNA, the CDR3 is TGTGCCAGCTCACCCCGCCCTAACAGGGACCCCTACGAGCAGTACTTC. It translates to CASSPRPNRDPYEQYF. The chain carries TRBV18 and TRBJ2-7, with D possibly matching TRBD1 (6 bases). Germline loops: CDR1 KGHSH, CDR2 LQKENI. The V end was cut by 3 bases, the J end by 2 bases, with 17 bases between. The CDR3 has 16 amino acids.

The rearrangement uses TRBV6-5 and TRBJ1-5; D is unclear. The CDR3 is 15 residues long. Germline CDR1 MNHEY, CDR2 SVGAGI. V shed 6 bases and J shed 3 bases, with 15 bases lying between them. The CDR3 DNA sequence: TGTGCCAGCAGACGGGATAGAGGCCCCAATCAGCCCCAGCATTTT. This codes for CASRRDRGPNQPQHF.

This chain links TRBV28 with TRBJ1-3; 8 bases match TRBD1. The CDR3 consists of 14 residues. V dropped 3 bases and J dropped 5; count of bases not matched to a gene: 3. The germline V gene has CDR1 MDHEN and CDR2 SYDVKM. In nucleotides, the CDR3 is TGTGCCAGCAGTTTGGGGACAGGACGAAACACCATATATTTT. Amino acid sequence: CASSLGTGRNTIYF. Using reference TRBV28 and TRBJ1-3 for the parts outside the CDR3, the full variable domain is DVKVTQSSRYLVKRTGEKVFLECVQDMDHENMFWYRQDPGLGLRLIYFSYDVKMKEKGDIPEGYSVSREKKERFSLILESASTNQTSMYLCASSLGTGRNTIYFGEGSWLTVV.

This rearrangement joins TRBV5-1 to TRBJ2-1, with TRBD2 matching 10 bases. J lost 14 bases, V lost 9 bases, and 23 bases had no gene match. The CDR3 totals 16 residues. Germline CDR1 reads SGHRS; CDR2 reads YFSETQ. DNA for the CDR3: TGCGCCACCGCGCCCGGGTCCGGACTAGCGGTGGGGGGTGAGTTCTTC. Protein: CATAPGSGLAVGGEFF.

This clone is a singleton in its sample. The chain employs TRBV9 and TRBJ2-2, with 9 bases lining up with TRBD2. Per germline, CDR1 SGDLS and CDR2 YYNGEE. Unmatched junction bases numbered 13, after V lost 3 bases and J lost 4 bases. The CDR3 extends over 18 amino acids. Written as DNA, the CDR3 is TGTGCCAGCAGCGGGGGCCTTCTTCTAGCGGGGAGCACCGGGGAGCTGTTTTTT. Translation gives CASSGGLLLAGSTGELFF. The full variable domain, in which reference TRBV9 and TRBJ2-2 provide the parts outside the CDR3, is DSGVTQTPKHLITATGQRVTLRCSPRSGDLSVYWYQQSLDQGLQFLIQYYNGEERAKGNILERFSAQQFPDLHSELNLSSLELGDSALYFCASSGGLLLAGSTGELFFGEGSRLTVL.

V is TRBV7-2 and J is TRBJ2-7; 8 bases are a match to TRBD1. The CDR3 totals 13 residues. Germline CDR1 reads SGHTA; CDR2 reads FQGNSA. V was clipped by 5 bases and J by 7 bases; unmatched bases: 7. Here the CDR3 reads CASSLDRGGEQYF. In DNA, the CDR3 is TGTGCCAGCAGCCTCGACAGGGGTGGGGAGCAGTACTTC.